This T cell receptor (beta chain) was sequenced for a study of shared clonotypes between healthy human individuals. The repertoire was sequenced with immunoSEQ multiplex PCR; TCRdb's copy has only in-frame clones and lacks some. There are more than 400,000 clones in the sample; 90% to 97% occur only once, and approximately 0.067% lies in the top ten. Germline trimming cut 1 base from V and 6 bases from J; bases unmatched to any gene: 0. This CDR3 is 13 amino acids long. The germline CDR1 and CDR2 sequences are SGHTA and FQGNSA. J is TRBJ2-3 and V is TRBV7-2; 8 nucleotides line up with TRBD1. The sequence was collected from a woman aged 30 to 39 in good health. Sample: naive CD4+ T cells sorted from blood. Described subset: CD45RA+ positively selected. For the CDR3, the DNA is TGTGCCAGCAGCTTAGGGACAGGGGATACGCAGTATTTT. As protein: CASSLGTGDTQYF.